This T cell receptor (beta chain) was found in a study of shared clonotypes between healthy human individuals. TCRdb's copy holds only in-frame clones and misses some; the assay was immunoSEQ multiplex PCR. The top ten clones hold 0.6% to 0.7% of a sample with around 1.1 million clones, 75% to 85% of them seen once. It was into CD45RA+ naive and CD45RA-negative memory subsets that the CD4+ cells were split. Germline V lookup: CDR1 SEHNR, CDR2 FQNEAQ (reference sequence). Trimming took 7 bases from V and 6 from J, leaving 12 bases between them. The CDR3 covers 13 residues. The specimen sequenced was memory CD4+ T cells from PBMCs. Sample subset: CD45RA-negative fraction. The chain couples TRBV7-9 to TRBJ1-4; TRBD1 is a possible D gene (6 bases). The source is a man between 18 and 35 years old in good health. Some clones in this sample may be carry-over from other donors' samples. The CDR3 DNA follows: TGTGCCAGCACGGACAGAGCCTATGAAAAACTGTTTTTT. As protein: CASTDRAYEKLFF.